These T cell receptor beta chains were read from a single sample in a study of blood T cell repertoires in COVID-19. Clones were read by immunoSEQ multiplex PCR, and TCRdb kept only the in-frame ones, dropping some. The profile shows some 150,000 clones, approximately 91% of them singletons. Sequenced material: peripheral blood. The receptor source for this set is a man aged 50-59 years with active or convalescent COVID-19. Both conserved end residues are part of each CDR3. The D gene is left open where the match is weak. Only part of the rows carry a size: once, few, many, or a class if the clone is expanded.

TRBJ1-4,-,TRBD1,TRBV28,CASRRTGVGFEKLFF,TGTGCCAGCAGGAGAACAGGGGTGGGCTTTGAAAAACTGTTTTTT
TRBJ2-5,few,-,TRBV7-9,CASSLGLARQETQYF,TGTGCCAGCAGCTTAGGGCTAGCGCGCCAAGAGACCCAGTACTTC
TRBJ1-1,once,-,TRBV12-3/TRBV12-4,CASSLKRRAFF,TGTGCCAGCAGTTTAAAACGCCGGGCTTTCTTT
TRBJ2-1,-,TRBD2,TRBV7-3,CASSLAGRTYNEQFF,TGTGCCAGCAGTTTAGCGGGGAGAACCTACAATGAGCAGTTCTTC
TRBJ2-1,-,TRBD1,TRBV29-1,CSVLGGGDEQFF,TGCAGCGTTTTAGGGGGCGGAGATGAGCAGTTCTTC
TRBJ2-1,-,-,TRBV11-2,CASSPSLDPYNEQFF,TGTGCCAGCAGCCCTAGTCTAGACCCTTACAATGAGCAGTTCTTC
TRBJ2-1,-,TRBD2,TRBV11-3,CASSSPTGTSGSYEQFF,TGTGCCAGCAGCTCCCCCACCGGGACTAGCGGGAGCTATGAGCAGTTCTTC
TRBJ2-7,-,TRBD2,TRBV16,CASSLGLVSSYEQYF,TGTGCCAGCAGCCTAGGACTAGTGAGCTCCTACGAGCAGTACTTC
TRBJ2-6,-,-,TRBV18,CASGRQSGANVLTF,TGTGCCAGCGGACGACAGTCTGGGGCCAACGTCCTGACTTTC
TRBJ2-1,-,TRBD1,TRBV5-1,CASSMKAGTGKMPGEQFF,TGCGCCAGCAGCATGAAAGCCGGGACAGGGAAAATGCCGGGTGAGCAGTTCTTC
TRBJ2-1,-,TRBD2,TRBV5-4,CASSLTVRSSGIAEQFF,TGTGCCAGCAGCTTGACTGTTCGTTCTAGCGGGATAGCTGAGCAGTTCTTC
TRBJ2-5,-,-,TRBV28,CASRNITGHQETQYF,TGTGCCAGCAGAAACATAACAGGCCACCAAGAGACCCAGTACTTC
TRBJ2-5,-,-,TRBV2,CASSGTVQETQYF,TGTGCCAGCAGTGGTACAGTCCAAGAGACCCAGTACTTC
TRBJ2-5,-,TRBD1,TRBV27,CASSGQGARETQYF,TGTGCCAGCAGTGGACAGGGGGCAAGAGAGACCCAGTACTTC
TRBJ1-5,-,TRBD1,TRBV28,CASSGRTGGVGNQPQHF,TGTGCCAGCAGTGGGAGGACAGGGGGCGTGGGCAATCAGCCCCAGCATTTT
TRBJ2-7,-,TRBD2,TRBV18,CASSPLLSGRGEQYF,TGTGCCAGCTCACCACTGCTTAGCGGGAGGGGCGAGCAGTACTTC
TRBJ1-2,-,TRBD1,TRBV18,CASSPPGTGGFFGYTF,TGTGCCAGCTCACCACCCGGGACAGGGGGCTTCTTCGGCTACACCTTC
TRBJ2-3,-,TRBD1,TRBV29-1,CSVGDRAGDTQYF,TGCAGCGTGGGAGACAGGGCCGGCGATACGCAGTATTTT